This paragraph reports one T cell receptor (beta chain). There is no known antigen for this receptor. No base qualities exist here, and no much larger clone lies one base off it. The data belong to a study of Ad26.COV2.S vaccination and SARS-CoV-2 variants (dated by TCRdb to the early 2020s). In the study overall: Vaccine-arm donors were drawn from COV1001, a multicentre, randomized, double-blind, placebo-controlled phase I-IIa trial of Ad26.COV2.S in healthy adults. The TCR-sequenced set comprised about 32 samples: approximately 20 Ad26.COV2.S vaccine recipients, 5 placebo recipients and 8 SARS-CoV-2 convalescent individuals. The specificity and breadth of SARS-CoV-2-reactive T cell receptors after Ad26.COV2.S vaccination were assessed by TCRbeta repertoire sequencing. Trial participants were randomized into five groups of five: low-dose or high-dose Ad26.COV2.S given once or twice, or placebo on both occasions. Investigators remained blinded to trial group allocation during experiments and outcome assessment. Dosing of Ad26.COV2.S was intramuscular, at either 5x10^10 or 1x10^11 viral particles, delivered as one shot or as two shots spaced 56 days apart.

TCRbeta CDR3 regions were sequenced with the immunoSEQ Assay. After extraction, genomic DNA underwent amplification by bias-controlled multiplex PCR, followed by high-throughput sequencing. As for the original processing: Collapsing and filtering of sequences were performed to quantify the absolute abundance of each unique TCRbeta CDR3 region. T cell fraction was estimated by normalizing TCRbeta template counts to usable DNA, with usable DNA measured through amplification of reference genes found in all nucleated cells. Repertoire TCRs were annotated as SARS-CoV-2-specific by exact matching of V gene, CDR3 amino acid sequence and J gene to a known reactive TCR set. The reference SARS-CoV-2 TCR set was derived from MIRA and filtered for enrichment in COVID-19-positive ImmuneCODE repertoires, a step that removed public or cross-reactive TCRs. Using the MIRA antigens, annotated TCRs were further analysed by specific ORF or by position within an ORF. Breadth was defined as annotated unique rearrangements over total unique productive rearrangements; depth was the summed frequency of those rearrangements. Two-sided Wilcoxon rank-sum tests were applied when comparing TCR breadth between groups. Imported from immuneACCESS, the table was reduced by TCRdb to in-frame sequences with V and J called. These copies leave out some clones; in studies compared against another copy, an unresolved V gene accounts for under half, and the cause of the remainder is not known. D and trimming come from the DNA, and the V and J calls and clone size come from that table. This sample gives some 320,000 clones in total; about 82% of them show up just once. 1.9% of the sample comes from the top ten.

The treatment or condition label of this sample denotes: 15 to 20 received Ad26.COV2.S at low or high dose, single or two shots; roughly 5 received placebo; per-sample allocation not given. For vaccine and placebo recipients, repertoires were sequenced using samples collected on day 63 after the first injection. Between 29 July and 7 August 2020, Cohort 1b enrolled 20 to 30 adults aged 18-55 years at one site in Boston, USA. Ad26.COV2.S was a replication-incompetent adenovirus type 26 vector expressing a prefusion-stabilized SARS-CoV-2 spike protein from the original Wuhan strain. V loses 3 bases of germline sequence and J loses 1 base, and the interval between the two ends is 3 bases. From a lookup of the germline V gene, CDR1 and CDR2 are MNHNS and SASEGT. Its CDR3 holds 12 amino acids, cysteine through phenylalanine. Solely the CDR3 DNA is kept, with 36 bases framed from the first base. What the authors observed across the whole study: Spike-specific TCR breadth was higher in Ad26.COV2.S recipients than in placebo recipients (P = 0.0014). Comparing responses between vaccine doses or regimens was not something the study was powered to do. Substantial breadth of spike-specific CD8+ and CD4+ T cell responses was reported after vaccination. The authors noted that the TCR breadth and depth analyses may have underestimated total T cell responses. Vaccine and placebo recipients had similar non-spike TCR breadth, a finding consistent with the vaccine containing only spike.

The chain uses TRBV6-1 and TRBJ1-2; the D gene cannot be resolved reliably. The starting material was peripheral blood, obtained in a trial of Ad26.COV2.S vaccine versus placebo. The receptor comes from a person between 18 and 59 years old who received the Ad26.COV2.S COVID-19 vaccine or a placebo. CDR3 region: CASSERNYGYTF. The nucleotide sequence is TGTGCCAGCAGTGAGCGTAACTATGGCTACACCTTC.